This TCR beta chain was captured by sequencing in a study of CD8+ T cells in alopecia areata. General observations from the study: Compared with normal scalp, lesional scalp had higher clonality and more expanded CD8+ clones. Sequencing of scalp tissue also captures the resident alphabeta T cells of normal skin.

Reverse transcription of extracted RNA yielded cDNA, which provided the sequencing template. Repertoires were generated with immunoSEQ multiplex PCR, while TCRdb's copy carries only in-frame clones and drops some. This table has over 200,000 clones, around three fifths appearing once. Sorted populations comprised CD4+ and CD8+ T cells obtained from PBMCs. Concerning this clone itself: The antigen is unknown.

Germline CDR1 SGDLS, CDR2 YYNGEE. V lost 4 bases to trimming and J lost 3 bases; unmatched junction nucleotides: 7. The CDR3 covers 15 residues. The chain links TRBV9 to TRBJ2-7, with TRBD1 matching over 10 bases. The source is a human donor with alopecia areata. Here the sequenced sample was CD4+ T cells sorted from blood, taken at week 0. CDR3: CASSKTGGKIYEQYF. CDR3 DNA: TGTGCCAGCAGCAAGACAGGGGGCAAGATCTACGAGCAGTACTTC.